The rows below give T cell receptor beta chains drawn from one sample of a study of long-term antiretroviral therapy in people with HIV. Clones were read by immunoSEQ multiplex PCR, and TCRdb kept only the in-frame ones, dropping some. The profile shows some 30,000 clones, about nine tenths of them singletons. Sequences were derived from unsorted PBMCs, sampled 3.1 years after starting antiretroviral therapy. These receptors all stem from a man in his late teens or twenties with HIV. Each CDR3 is given without its conserved first and last residue. Fields, in order: V gene, clone size, J gene, CDR3 protein. Size tells how often a clone was seen (once, few, many) or the class of an expanded clone, and some rows leave it out.

v_call: TRBV13; clone_size: few; j_call: TRBJ2-2; cdr3_aa: ALSKWGTGELF
v_call: TRBV7-9; clone_size: NA; j_call: TRBJ2-1; cdr3_aa: ASSFVGFEQF
v_call: TRBV2; clone_size: NA; j_call: TRBJ1-6; cdr3_aa: ASSVTGGINSPLH
v_call: TRBV7-9; clone_size: NA; j_call: TRBJ1-2; cdr3_aa: ASSGDPLGYT
v_call: TRBV25-1; clone_size: NA; j_call: TRBJ1-2; cdr3_aa: ASSDQGDGYT
v_call: TRBV4-1; clone_size: NA; j_call: TRBJ2-7; cdr3_aa: ASSQTESGWDKRYEQY
v_call: TRBV7-2; clone_size: NA; j_call: TRBJ2-7; cdr3_aa: ASSLAGEQY
v_call: TRBV7-6; clone_size: NA; j_call: TRBJ2-1; cdr3_aa: ASSLAGGYNEQF
v_call: TRBV11-2; clone_size: NA; j_call: TRBJ2-1; cdr3_aa: ASSLAPWGNEQF
v_call: TRBV25-1; clone_size: NA; j_call: TRBJ2-1; cdr3_aa: ASSESTANNEQF